This TCR beta chain was observed in a study of beta chain features in type 1 diabetes. Study-level points and caveats: PCR might preferentially amplify shorter templates, equally in patients and controls. In every one of the four CD4+ subsets, TCRB CDR3s were moderately but significantly shorter in Type 1 diabetes patients.

With respect to this clone: What it binds is not known.

Purity above 98% was achieved in all sorted populations. Sequenced material consisted of expressed TCRB transcripts (all of the isolated RNA was reverse transcribed). Sequenced by immunoSEQ multiplex PCR; TCRdb stores in-frame clones only, minus some. This sample has about 930,000 clones, with 15% to 20% found just once. The TCR comes from a woman younger than 35 in good health. Sequencing was carried out using naive CD4+ T cells from blood.

This CDR3 reads CASSWTSRAYEQYF. The CDR3 nucleotides are TGCGCCAGCAGCTGGACTAGCAGAGCCTACGAGCAGTACTTC. This sequence joins TRBV5-1 and TRBJ2-7, with TRBD2 identical over 8 bases. V trimming: 3 bases; J trimming: 2 bases; junction bases outside the gene matches: 4. CDR1 and CDR2 from the germline V gene are SGHRS and YFSETQ. This CDR3 comprises 14 residues.